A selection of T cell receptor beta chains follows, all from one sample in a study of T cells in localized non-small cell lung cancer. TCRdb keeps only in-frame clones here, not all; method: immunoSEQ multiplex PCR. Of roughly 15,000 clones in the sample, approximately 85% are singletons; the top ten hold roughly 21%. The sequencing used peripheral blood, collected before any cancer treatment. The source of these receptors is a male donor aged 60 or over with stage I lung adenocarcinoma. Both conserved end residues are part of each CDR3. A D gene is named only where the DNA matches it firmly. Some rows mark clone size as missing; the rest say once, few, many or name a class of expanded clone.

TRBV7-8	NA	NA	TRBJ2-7	CAGGKDNPYEQYF	TGTGCCGGGGGGAAGGACAACCCCTACGAGCAGTACTTC
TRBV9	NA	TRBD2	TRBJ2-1	CASGIAGGPYNEQFF	TGTGCCAGCGGGATAGCGGGGGGGCCTTACAATGAGCAGTTCTTC
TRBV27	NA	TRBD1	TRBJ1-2	CASSSWTGSYGYTF	TGTGCCAGCAGTTCCTGGACAGGGAGCTATGGCTACACCTTC
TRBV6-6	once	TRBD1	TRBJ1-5	CASSPTGGSQPQHF	TGTGCCAGCAGTCCAACAGGGGGCAGTCAGCCCCAGCATTTT
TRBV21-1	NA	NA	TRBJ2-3	CASSRTSGRGTDTQYF	TGTGCCAGCAGCAGAACCAGCGGGAGAGGCACAGATACGCAGTATTTT
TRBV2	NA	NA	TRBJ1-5	CASSVSGGRNQPQHF	TGTGCCAGCAGTGTTTCCGGGGGTCGCAATCAGCCCCAGCATTTT
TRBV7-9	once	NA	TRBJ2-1	CASSLLGGWQFF	TGTGCCAGCAGCTTGTTGGGAGGATGGCAGTTCTTC
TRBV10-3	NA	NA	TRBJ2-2	CAISPRGRQDTGELFF	TGTGCCATCAGTCCTCGCGGTCGACAGGACACCGGGGAGCTGTTTTTT
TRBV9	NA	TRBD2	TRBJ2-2	CASSTGTSGRTGELFF	TGTGCCAGCAGCACGGGGACTAGCGGGAGAACCGGGGAGCTGTTTTTT
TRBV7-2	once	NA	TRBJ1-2	CASSSSGYGYTF	TGTGCCAGCAGCTCCAGCGGCTATGGCTACACCTTC
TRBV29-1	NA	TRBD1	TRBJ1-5	CSVVVGDSQPQHF	TGCAGCGTTGTAGTCGGGGACAGTCAGCCCCAGCATTTT
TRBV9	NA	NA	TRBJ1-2	CASSVGPGGYTF	TGTGCCAGCAGCGTAGGGCCCGGCGGCTACACCTTC
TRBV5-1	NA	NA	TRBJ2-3	CASSLEPDGGGQYF	TGCGCCAGCAGCTTGGAACCGGACGGAGGTGGGCAGTATTTT
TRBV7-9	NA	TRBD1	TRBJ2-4	CASSPGQSNIQYF	TGTGCCAGCAGCCCGGGACAGTCAAACATTCAGTACTTC
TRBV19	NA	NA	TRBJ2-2	CASSIMWTPVPGELFF	TGTGCCAGTAGTATTATGTGGACACCCGTTCCCGGGGAGCTGTTTTTT
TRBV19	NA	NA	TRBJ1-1	CASSIRQNTEAFF	TGTGCCAGTAGTATCCGACAGAACACTGAAGCTTTCTTT
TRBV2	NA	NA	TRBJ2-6	CASSEAWNSGANVLTF	TGTGCCAGCAGTGAAGCATGGAACTCTGGGGCCAACGTCCTGACTTTC
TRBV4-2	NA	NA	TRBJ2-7	CASSPDGRPYEQYF	TGTGCCAGCAGCCCGGACGGGCGACCCTACGAGCAGTACTTC
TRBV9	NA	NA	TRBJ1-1	CASSTLDRGVGAFF	TGTGCCAGCAGCACCCTCGATCGGGGAGTGGGAGCTTTCTTT
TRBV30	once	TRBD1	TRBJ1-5	CAWSPGTGGRAQHF	TGTGCCTGGAGCCCCGGGACAGGGGGTAGAGCCCAGCATTTT
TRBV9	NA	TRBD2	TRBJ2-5	CASSPWTSPQETQYF	TGTGCCAGCAGCCCCTGGACTAGCCCCCAAGAGACCCAGTACTTC
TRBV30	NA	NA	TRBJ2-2	CAWSVQHSTGELFF	TGTGCCTGGAGTGTACAACACAGCACCGGGGAGCTGTTTTTT
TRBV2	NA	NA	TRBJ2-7	CASSGVTGSSYEQYF	TGTGCCAGCAGCGGCGTCACAGGGAGCTCCTACGAGCAGTACTTC